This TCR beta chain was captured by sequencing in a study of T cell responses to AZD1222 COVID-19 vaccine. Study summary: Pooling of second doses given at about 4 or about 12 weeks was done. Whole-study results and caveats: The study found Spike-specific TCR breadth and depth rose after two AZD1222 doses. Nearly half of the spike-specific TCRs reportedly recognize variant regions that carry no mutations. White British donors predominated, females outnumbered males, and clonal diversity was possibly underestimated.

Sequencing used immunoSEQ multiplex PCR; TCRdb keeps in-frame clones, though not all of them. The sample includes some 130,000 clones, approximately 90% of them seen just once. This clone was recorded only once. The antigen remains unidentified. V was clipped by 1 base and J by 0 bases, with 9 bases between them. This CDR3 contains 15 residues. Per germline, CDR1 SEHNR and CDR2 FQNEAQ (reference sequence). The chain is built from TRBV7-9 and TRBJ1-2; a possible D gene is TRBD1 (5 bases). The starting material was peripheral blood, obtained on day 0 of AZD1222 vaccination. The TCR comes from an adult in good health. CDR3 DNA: TGTGCCAGCAGCTTAGGACAGACCTCTAACTATGGCTACACCTTC. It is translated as CASSLGQTSNYGYTF.